Listed below are T cell receptor beta chains from one sample, sequenced in a study of control samples from healthy donors and cancer patients. Some clones are missing from TCRdb's copy, which holds only in-frame ones; the method was immunoSEQ multiplex PCR. The data contain about 220,000 clones, roughly 94% of them singletons. The sequenced sample was blood. These receptors were obtained from a man over 45 in good health. Both conserved end residues are part of each CDR3. The D gene is left open where the match is weak. Only part of the rows carry a size: once, few, many, or a class if the clone is expanded.

v_call	clone_size	j_call	d_call	cdr3_nt	cdr3_aa
TRBV30	NA	TRBJ2-1	TRBD2	TGTGCCTGGAGGGGGGGAGGGCGGGGCGAGCAGTTCTTC	CAWRGGGRGEQFF
TRBV13	NA	TRBJ2-1	TRBD2	TGTGCCAGCACCAGGAAGTTAGCGGGGGGGCTGGATGAGCAGTTCTTC	CASTRKLAGGLDEQFF
TRBV24-1	NA	TRBJ2-3	TRBD2	TGTGCCACCAGCTCCGGGGGGGCGTATATAGATACGCAGTATTTT	CATSSGGAYIDTQYF
TRBV7-8	NA	TRBJ1-1	NA	TGTGCCAGCAGCTACGAAGGGGATATGAACACTGAAGCTTTCTTT	CASSYEGDMNTEAFF
TRBV20-1	NA	TRBJ1-2	NA	TGCAGTGCTAGGGGGATTCATGGCTACACCTTC	CSARGIHGYTF
TRBV6-5	NA	TRBJ2-2	TRBD1	TGTGCCAGCAGTACCCGGACAGGGACCACCGGGGAGCTGTTTTTT	CASSTRTGTTGELFF
TRBV18	NA	TRBJ2-4	TRBD1	TGTGCCAGCTCACCAGACAGGGGGGTCGACATTCAGTACTTC	CASSPDRGVDIQYF
TRBV19	NA	TRBJ1-6	NA	TGTGCCAGTAGAACACAGAAGGGGAACTCACCCCTCCACTTT	CASRTQKGNSPLHF
TRBV7-9	once	TRBJ1-6	TRBD1	TGTGCCAGCAGCTCTGACAGGGTGGTTTCACCCCTCCACTTT	CASSSDRVVSPLHF
TRBV18	NA	TRBJ1-1	TRBD1	TGTGCCAGCTCACCTTTATCAGGGGGGAACACTGAAGCTTTCTTT	CASSPLSGGNTEAFF
TRBV6-5	NA	TRBJ2-3	NA	TGTGCCAGCAGCCGGGCCGTCATCACAGATACGCAGTATTTT	CASSRAVITDTQYF
TRBV18	NA	TRBJ1-1	NA	TGTGCCAGCTCACAGCAGGCTCCGGGACTCTTGAACACTGAAGCTTTCTTT	CASSQQAPGLLNTEAFF
TRBV5-1	NA	TRBJ1-3	NA	TGCGCCAGCAGCTTGGCAGGCGGAAACACCATATATTTT	CASSLAGGNTIYF
TRBV30	NA	TRBJ2-1	NA	TGTGCCTGGGGGGCCAGGGCTGGGGACAATGAGCAGTTCTTC	CAWGARAGDNEQFF
TRBV5-1	NA	TRBJ2-1	TRBD2	TGCGCCAGCAGCTTGGCACGGGGGGGATTTAATGAGCAGTTCTTC	CASSLARGGFNEQFF
TRBV7-2	NA	TRBJ1-5	NA	TGTGCCAGCAGCTTGACAGAGAGCAATCAGCCCCAGCATTTT	CASSLTESNQPQHF
TRBV5-6	NA	TRBJ1-1	TRBD1	TGTGCCAGCAGCGGCGACAGGGACACTGAAGCTTTCTTT	CASSGDRDTEAFF
TRBV7-8	NA	TRBJ1-1	TRBD1	TGTGCCAGCAGCTTAAAAGGGGGCGGGGGCGCGACTGAAGCTTTCTTT	CASSLKGGGGATEAFF
TRBV11-3	NA	TRBJ2-2	NA	TGTGCCAGCAGCCTCAAAGGGTCCGGGGAGCTGTTTTTT	CASSLKGSGELFF
TRBV18	once	TRBJ2-1	NA	TGTGCCAGCTCGCCACCCCTTCGGACTTCCTTCGGGGATGAGCAGTTCTTC	CASSPPLRTSFGDEQFF
TRBV6-5	NA	TRBJ1-5	NA	TGTGCCAGCAGGACCCAGGGTCATGGAGCCCAGCATTTT	CASRTQGHGAQHF
TRBV28	NA	TRBJ1-1	NA	TGTGCCAGCAGTTTTGGTATGGGGCGTACTGAAGCTTTCTTT	CASSFGMGRTEAFF
TRBV2	NA	TRBJ1-1	TRBD1	TGTGCCAGCCACCCGGGACAGGGTGAAGCTTTCTTT	CASHPGQGEAFF
TRBV7-6	NA	TRBJ2-5	NA	TGTGCCAGCAGCTTAGCGGGGGGCCAAGAGACCCAGTACTTC	CASSLAGGQETQYF
TRBV2	NA	TRBJ1-2	NA	TGTGCCAGCAGGGCCCAGGGATATGGCTACACCTTC	CASRAQGYGYTF